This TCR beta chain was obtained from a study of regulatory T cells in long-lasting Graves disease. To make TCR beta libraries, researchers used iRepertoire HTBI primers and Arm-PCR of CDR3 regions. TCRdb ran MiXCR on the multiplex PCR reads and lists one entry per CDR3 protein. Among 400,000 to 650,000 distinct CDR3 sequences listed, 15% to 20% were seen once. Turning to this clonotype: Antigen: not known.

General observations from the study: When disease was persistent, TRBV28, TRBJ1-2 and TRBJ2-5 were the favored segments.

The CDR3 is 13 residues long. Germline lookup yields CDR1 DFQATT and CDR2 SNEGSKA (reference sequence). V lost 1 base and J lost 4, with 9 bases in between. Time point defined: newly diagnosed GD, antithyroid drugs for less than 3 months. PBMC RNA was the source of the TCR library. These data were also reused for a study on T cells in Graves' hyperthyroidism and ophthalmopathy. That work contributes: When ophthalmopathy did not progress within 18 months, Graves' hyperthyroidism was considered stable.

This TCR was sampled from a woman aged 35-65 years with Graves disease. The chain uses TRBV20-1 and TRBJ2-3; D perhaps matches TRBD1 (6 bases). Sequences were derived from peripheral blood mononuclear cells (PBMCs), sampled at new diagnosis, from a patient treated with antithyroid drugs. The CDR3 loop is CSARVSGADTQYF. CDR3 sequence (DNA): TGCAGTGCTAGAGTCTCAGGGGCAGATACGCAGTATTTT.